This entry is about one T cell receptor beta chain. Its antigen is undetermined. Some second doses came at about 4 weeks and others at about 12 weeks; these were pooled. Some clones are missing from TCRdb's copy, which holds only in-frame ones; the method was immunoSEQ multiplex PCR. The table has 180,000 or so clones, approximately 94% seen once. This record belongs to a study of T cell responses to AZD1222 COVID-19 vaccine. Notes on the study in general: Unmutated regions of variants are reportedly targeted by nearly half of spike-specific TCRs. Baseline serostatus was positive in only a handful of AZD1222 recipients. Distributed over spike, vaccine-associated CD4 TCRs predominated at 160-218 and 743-854.

Here the sequenced sample was peripheral blood, taken 28 days after the second AZD1222 dose. This clonotype originated in an adult who received the AZD1222 COVID-19 vaccine.

The CDR3 DNA reads TGTGCCAGCAGCGGAGGGCGGGGGTTCCCTGAAGCTTTCTTT. Protein: CASSGGRGFPEAFF. The V and J genes are TRBV11-2 and TRBJ1-1; a weak D match, TRBD1 (5 bases). The germline gives CDR1 SGHAT, CDR2 FQNNGV. The CDR3 is made up of 14 amino acids. The ends were cut back, 5 bases at V and 6 bases at J, with 16 bases in the middle.